This T cell receptor beta chain came from a study of identical twins. One entry per CDR3 protein, called by TCRdb with MiXCR from the 5' RACE reads. The sample comprises some 330,000 distinct CDR3 sequences, approximately 8.7% of which are singletons, and roughly 9% rests with the top ten. The sample holds many counts of this clonotype. J gave up 3 bases and V 4 bases, and 4 bases lay outside the gene matches. This CDR3 has 13 residues. In germline, CDR1 is SQVTM, CDR2 ANQGSEA. The chain employs TRBV29-1 and TRBJ1-1; 8 bases agree with TRBD1. The sequenced material came from naive T cells sorted from blood. The sequence was obtained from a woman in her forties or fifties in good health. This CDR3 is CSVGTGYDTEAFF. The CDR3 nucleotides are TGCAGCGTTGGGACAGGGTATGACACTGAAGCTTTCTTT. Combining the CDR3 with reference TRBV29-1 and TRBJ1-1 gives the whole variable domain SAVISQKPSRDICQRGTSLTIQCQVDSQVTMMFWYRQQPGQSLTLIATANQGSEATYESGFVIDKFPISRPNLTFSTLTVSNMSPEDSSIYLCSVGTGYDTEAFFGQGTRLTVV.